The next 28 T cell receptor beta chains were all read from a single sample in a study of shared clonotypes between healthy human individuals. Only in-frame clones appear in the TCRdb table, and some are missing; sequencing was by immunoSEQ multiplex PCR. The table shows 2 million to 2.5 million clones, with 85% to 95% occurring only once. Sequencing input: naive CD4+ T cells from PBMCs. Indicated subset: CD45RA+ positively selected. Every receptor here comes from a young man in good health. Some clones in this sample may be carry-over from other donors' samples.

J is TRBJ2-1 and V is TRBV19; D may match TRBD1 or TRBD2 (5 bases each). The CDR3 length is 14 residues. Trimming took 1 base from V and 10 from J, leaving 14 bases between them. Germline assignment: CDR1 LNHDA and CDR2 SQIVND (reference sequence). The CDR3 nucleotides are TGTGCCAGTAGTATAGCCGGGACCTTAAAAGAGCAGTTCTTC. It translates to CASSIAGTLKEQFF.

The count of this clone is one. The V and J genes are TRBV5-6 and TRBJ2-7, with D unresolved. This CDR3 is 14 amino acids long. Trimming shortened V by 4 bases and J by 2 bases, and 13 bases separated the two germline ends. The germline V gene encodes CDR1 SGHDT and CDR2 YYEEEE. The CDR3, as DNA: TGTGCCAGCAGCCCCCTGTTGGGGACCTACGAGCAGTACTTC. It is translated as CASSPLLGTYEQYF. The whole variable domain, remainder taken from reference TRBV5-6 and TRBJ2-7, is DAGVTQSPTHLIKTRGQQVTLRCSPKSGHDTVSWYQQALGQGPQFIFQYYEEEERQRGNFPDRFSGHQFPNYSSELNVNALLLGDSALYLCASSPLLGTYEQYFGPGTRLTVT.

V usage is TRBV6-6 and J usage is TRBJ1-2; TRBD1 might be the D (6 bases). This CDR3 spans 12 amino acids. Trimming took 6 bases from V and 5 from J, leaving 10 bases between them. Germline V gene lookup returns CDR1 MNHNY and CDR2 SVGAGI (reference sequence). Here the CDR3 DNA reads TGTGCCAGCAGCGGGACATCGTATGGCTACACCTTC. Translated, it gives CASSGTSYGYTF.

This clone appeared a single time. J is TRBJ2-7 and V is TRBV5-5; the D gene could be TRBD1 or TRBD2 (6 bases each). The CDR3 totals 14 residues. The germline V and J ends were trimmed by 2 bases and 1 base, with 10 bases remaining between them. Germline V CDR1 and CDR2: SGHKS, YYEKEE (reference sequence). The CDR3 region has the DNA TGTGCCAGCAGCTTAGGGGGGTTTTCCTACGAGCAGTACTTC. Translated: CASSLGGFSYEQYF. The full variable domain, with the rest looked up from reference TRBV5-5 and TRBJ2-7, is DAGVTQSPTHLIKTRGQQVTLRCSPISGHKSVSWYQQVLGQGPQFIFQYYEKEERGRGNFPDRFSARQFPNYSSELNVNALLLGDSALYLCASSLGGFSYEQYFGPGTRLTVT.

The chain couples TRBV5-1 to TRBJ1-5; maybe TRBD1 (6 bases). CDR3 size: 15 residues. CDR1 SGHRS and CDR2 YFSETQ come from the germline V gene. V dropped 4 bases and J dropped 3 bases, with 14 bases sitting between them. Here the CDR3 reads CASSPKDSYNQPQHF. DNA for the CDR3: TGCGCCAGCAGCCCCAAGGACAGCTACAATCAGCCCCAGCATTTT.

This rearrangement joins TRBV15 to TRBJ2-7, with D uncertain. The CDR3 length is 13 residues. Germline CDR1 is LNHNV and CDR2 is YYDKDF (reference sequence). V was shortened by 7 bases and J by 3 bases, with 13 bases between the two germline ends. DNA of the CDR3: TGTGCCACCACCTCGATCAGAGGCTACGAGCAGTACTTC. This sequence encodes CATTSIRGYEQYF.

The J gene is TRBJ2-1, the V gene TRBV18; no firm D call. This CDR3 spans 13 amino acids. V shed 3 bases and J shed 5 bases, with 8 bases lying between them. Germline assignment: CDR1 KGHSH and CDR2 LQKENI. The CDR3 region is CASSPQLDNEQFF. The CDR3 DNA is TGTGCCAGCTCACCCCAACTGGACAATGAGCAGTTCTTC. Full variable domain (missing parts from reference TRBV18 and TRBJ2-1): NAGVMQNPRHLVRRRGQEARLRCSPMKGHSHVYWYRQLPEEGLKFMVYLQKENIIDESGMPKERFSAEFPKEGPSILRIQQVVRGDSAAYFCASSPQLDNEQFFGPGTRLTVL.

A remark on this clone: Other nucleotide sequences from this sample produce the same CDR3. The V call is TRBV28, the J call TRBJ1-5; D unclear. Germline assignment: CDR1 MDHEN and CDR2 SYDVKM. V lost 5 bases, J lost 5 bases, and 7 bases lay in between. The CDR3 contains 12 residues. DNA for the CDR3: TGTGCCAGCAGTCTCATCGATCAGCCCCAGCATTTT. Protein: CASSLIDQPQHF.

This clone was seen once. The chain uses TRBV25-1 and TRBJ1-2, with D hard to call. CDR1 and CDR2 (germline): MGHDK, SYGVNS. The CDR3 sequence is 14 residues long. Trimming pared 1 base from V and 7 bases from J, leaving 13 bases between. The CDR3 spells CASSEFLGEGGYTF. CDR3 nucleotides: TGTGCCAGCAGTGAATTTCTTGGGGAAGGTGGCTACACCTTC.

The genes are TRBV19 and TRBJ1-5; the D is unclear. CDR1 and CDR2 from the germline V gene are LNHDA and SQIVND (reference sequence). The CDR3 has 14 amino acids. Trimming left V 0 bases short and J 4 bases short, with 7 bases between. DNA of the CDR3: TGTGCCAGTAGTATAGATGGAGGGAATCAGCCCCAGCATTTT. Translated: CASSIDGGNQPQHF.

The rearrangement joins TRBV6-5 to TRBJ2-5, with D maybe TRBD2 (5 bases). With 3 bases removed from V and 2 bases from J, the gap between germline ends came to 13 bases. The CDR3 consists of 15 residues. Germline assignment: CDR1 MNHEY and CDR2 SVGAGI. The CDR3 DNA follows: TGTGCCAGCAGTTATAGCGTGACGGGACAAGAGACCCAGTACTTC. It encodes CASSYSVTGQETQYF.

The chain carries TRBV11-2 and TRBJ2-5, with 7 bases that match TRBD2. Trimming at V came to 1 base and at J to 5 bases, leaving 7 bases not matched to a gene. The CDR3 loop spans 15 amino acids. Germline V gene data show CDR1 as SGHAT and CDR2 as FQNNGV. The CDR3, as DNA: TGTGCCAGCAGCTTAGGTTTGCGGGAGTGGGAGACCCAGTACTTC. Protein: CASSLGLREWETQYF.

The chain carries TRBV30 and TRBJ1-5; D is unresolved. V lost 5 bases, J lost 1 base, and 9 bases lay in between. The CDR3 runs to 13 residues. CDR1 is GTSNPN and CDR2 is SVGIG in the germline V gene (reference sequence). Here the CDR3 reads CAWGPGSNQPQHF. CDR3 bases: TGTGCCTGGGGCCCTGGCAGCAATCAGCCCCAGCATTTT.

The V gene is TRBV10-1, the J gene TRBJ2-7; perhaps TRBD2 as D (6 bases). Between the trimmed V and J ends, which lost 10 bases and 7 bases, there was a span of 14 bases. The CDR3 covers 11 residues. Germline V gene lookup returns CDR1 WNHNN and CDR2 SYGVQD (reference sequence). The CDR3 is CANSLAEEQYF. The CDR3 bases are TGCGCCAATTCACTAGCTGAAGAGCAGTACTTC.

As for this clone: Other DNA sequences in the sample encode the same CDR3. The genes are TRBV7-9 and TRBJ2-2; D remains ambiguous. Germline loops: CDR1 SEHNR, CDR2 FQNEAQ (reference sequence). Trimming pared 5 bases from V and 0 bases from J, leaving 7 bases between. CDR3 size: 14 residues. The CDR3 sequence is CASSLYPNTGELFF. Here the CDR3 DNA reads TGTGCCAGCAGCCTGTATCCGAACACCGGGGAGCTGTTTTTT.

This chain connects TRBV7-2 to TRBJ2-3, with 10 bases matching TRBD2. Germline CDR1 SGHTA, CDR2 FQGNSA. This CDR3 comprises 18 residues. V lost 0 bases, J lost 0 bases, and 6 bases stayed unmatched. The chain's CDR3 is CASSLARTSGGSTDTQYF. The DNA of the CDR3 is TGTGCCAGCAGCTTAGCCCGGACTAGCGGAGGCAGCACAGATACGCAGTATTTT.

The J gene is TRBJ2-1, the V gene TRBV5-1; D gene uncertain. The CDR3 covers 15 residues. The V end was cut by 1 base, the J end by 0 bases, with 8 bases between. CDR1 is SGHRS, CDR2 YFSETQ, per germline. CDR3 sequence (DNA): TGCGCCAGCAGCTTGCTGGCGCTCTCCTACAATGAGCAGTTCTTC. Residues: CASSLLALSYNEQFF.

The chain is built from TRBV18 and TRBJ2-7; TRBD1 might be the D (6 bases). The germline gives CDR1 KGHSH, CDR2 LQKENI. The CDR3 length is 15 residues. Trimming took off 5 bases at V and 4 bases at J, with 18 bases between the two ends. Here the CDR3 reads CASSSQQGTSYEQYF. The CDR3 DNA reads as TGTGCCAGCTCATCACAACAGGGTACCTCTTACGAGCAGTACTTC.

V gene TRBV7-2 combines with J gene TRBJ2-2, with D tentatively TRBD2 (6 bases). The CDR3 covers 15 residues. Per germline, CDR1 SGHTA and CDR2 FQGNSA. V lost 1 base and J lost 0, with 6 bases in between. The CDR3 DNA follows: TGTGCCAGCAGCTTAGTAGCGGCGAACACCGGGGAGCTGTTTTTT. Amino acid sequence: CASSLVAANTGELFF.

The rearrangement uses TRBV11-2 and TRBJ2-7; D call uncertain. CDR3 size: 12 residues. Germline V gene sequence: CDR1 SGHAT, CDR2 FQNNGV. Between the trimmed V and J ends, which lost 4 bases and 6 bases, there was a span of 10 bases. The chain's CDR3 is CASSWSIAEQYF. CDR3 sequence (DNA): TGTGCCAGCAGCTGGTCTATCGCCGAGCAGTACTTC.

The table lists this clone with a count of one. The gene calls are TRBV9 and TRBJ2-7; D uncertain. The CDR3 runs 15 residues. The germline V gene encodes CDR1 SGDLS and CDR2 YYNGEE. V lost 3 bases and J lost 3, with 16 bases in between. CDR3 residues: CASSGASDTVYEQYF. The CDR3 DNA reads TGTGCCAGCAGCGGGGCCTCTGACACAGTCTACGAGCAGTACTTC.

This chain uses TRBV5-1 with TRBJ2-7; 8 bases line up with TRBD2. The junction had 8 bases not matched to a gene; V was cut back by 4 bases and J by 2 bases. The CDR3 covers 15 residues. Germline-derived CDR1 and CDR2 are SGHRS and YFSETQ. The CDR3 DNA reads TGCGCCAGCAGCGTTCTCACAGCGGGGGCCTACGAGCAGTACTTC. It specifies CASSVLTAGAYEQYF.

V and J are TRBV5-1 and TRBJ2-3, with 11 bases that match TRBD2. The ends lost 1 base at V and 6 bases at J; junction bases unmatched: 10. CDR3 length equals 17 residues. Per the germline V gene, CDR1 is SGHRS and CDR2 is YFSETQ. The CDR3 DNA follows: TGCGCCAGCAGCTTGCCCCAGACTAGCGGGACAACGGATACGCAGTATTTT. Its protein product is CASSLPQTSGTTDTQYF.

This clone was observed a single time. This chain links TRBV29-1 with TRBJ1-4; the D gene is possibly TRBD1 (5 bases). The V gene's germline CDR1 is SQVTM and CDR2 ANQGSEA. This CDR3 comprises 15 residues. Trimming left V 0 bases short and J 8 bases short, with 16 bases between. In DNA form, the CDR3 reads TGCAGCGTTGAAGAAGATGTCCAAGGGGTGGAAAAACTGTTTTTT. Translating it yields CSVEEDVQGVEKLFF. The full variable domain, in which reference TRBV29-1 and TRBJ1-4 provide the parts outside the CDR3, is SAVISQKPSRDICQRGTSLTIQCQVDSQVTMMFWYRQQPGQSLTLIATANQGSEATYESGFVIDKFPISRPNLTFSTLTVSNMSPEDSSIYLCSVEEDVQGVEKLFFGSGTQLSVL.

The V gene is TRBV5-1, the J gene TRBJ1-2; no firm D call. The CDR3 is 16 amino acids. V lost 0 bases and J lost 1, with 13 bases in between. The germline V gene has CDR1 SGHRS and CDR2 YFSETQ. In nucleotides, the CDR3 is TGCGCCAGCAGCTTGGAGCGGAGGACTAATAACTATGGCTACACCTTC. Encoded protein: CASSLERRTNNYGYTF. Variable domain in full (rest from reference TRBV5-1 and TRBJ1-2): KAGVTQTPRYLIKTRGQQVTLSCSPISGHRSVSWYQQTPGQGLQFLFEYFSETQRNKGNFPGRFSGRQFSNSRSEMNVSTLELGDSALYLCASSLERRTNNYGYTFGSGTRLTVV.

The genes are TRBV27 and TRBJ1-1; 8 nucleotides align to TRBD1. The CDR3 has 12 amino acids. After removal of 6 bases from V and 8 bases from J, the junction contained 5 bases not matched to a gene. Germline lookup yields CDR1 MNHEY and CDR2 SMNVEV (reference sequence). This CDR3 reads CASSLNRGEAFF. The CDR3 region has the DNA TGTGCCAGCAGCCTCAACAGGGGGGAAGCTTTCTTT.

The DNA of the CDR3 is TGTGCCAGCAGAACCAATGAATATAGCAATCAGCCCCAGCATTTT. Its protein product is CASRTNEYSNQPQHF. The chain employs TRBV6-1 and TRBJ1-5, with unresolved D. There are 15 residues in the CDR3. V lost 6 bases and J lost 0, with 12 bases in between. The germline CDR1 and CDR2 sequences are MNHNS and SASEGT.

The chain employs TRBV28 and TRBJ2-7; D may match TRBD1 or TRBD2 (6 bases each). CDR3 length: 14 amino acids. Trimming cost V 8 bases and J 4 bases, with 18 bases left between them. The germline gives CDR1 MDHEN, CDR2 SYDVKM. CDR3 in DNA: TGTGCCAGCCAATCTGGGGGGCCAAGATACGAGCAGTACTTC. Translating it yields CASQSGGPRYEQYF.